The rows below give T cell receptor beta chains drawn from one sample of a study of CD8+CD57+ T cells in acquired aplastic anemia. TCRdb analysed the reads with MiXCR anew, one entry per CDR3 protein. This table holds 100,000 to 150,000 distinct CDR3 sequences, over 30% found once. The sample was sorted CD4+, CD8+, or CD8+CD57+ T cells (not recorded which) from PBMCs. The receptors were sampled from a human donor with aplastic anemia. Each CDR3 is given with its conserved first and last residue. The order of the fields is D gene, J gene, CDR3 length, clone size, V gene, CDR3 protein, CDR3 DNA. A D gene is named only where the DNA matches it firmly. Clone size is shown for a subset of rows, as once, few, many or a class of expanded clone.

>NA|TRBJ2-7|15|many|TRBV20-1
CSARPSGYNSYEQYF
TGCAGTGCTAGACCCAGCGGATACAACTCCTACGAGCAGTACTTC
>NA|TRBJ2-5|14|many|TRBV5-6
CASSLGGLEETQYF
TGTGCCAGCAGCCTGGGGGGACTGGAAGAGACCCAGTACTTC
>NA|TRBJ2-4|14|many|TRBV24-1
CATSAPEEGNIQYF
TGTGCCACCAGTGCCCCCGAGGAGGGAAACATTCAGTACTTC
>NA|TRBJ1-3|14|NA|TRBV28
CASSSAQVGNTIYF
TGTGCCAGCAGTTCCGCGCAGGTTGGAAACACCATATATTTT
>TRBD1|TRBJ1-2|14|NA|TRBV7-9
CASSSGQGSYGYTF
TGTGCCAGCAGCTCTGGACAGGGGAGCTATGGCTACACCTTC
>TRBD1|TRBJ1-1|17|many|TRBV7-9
CASSSHDRAGVRTEAFF
TGTGCCAGCAGCTCACACGACAGGGCGGGAGTTCGCACTGAAGCTTTCTTT
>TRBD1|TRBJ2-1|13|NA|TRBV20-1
CSASGPGGNEQFF
TGCAGTGCTAGTGGGCCAGGGGGCAATGAGCAGTTCTTC
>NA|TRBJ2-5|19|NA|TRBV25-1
CASSFYICSAVNSDYTQYF
NA
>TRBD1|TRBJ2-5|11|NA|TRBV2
CANRGQETQYF
TGTGCCAACAGGGGGCAAGAGACCCAGTACTTC
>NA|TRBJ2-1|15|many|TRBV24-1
CATSDFLSGGTEQFF
TGTGCCACCAGTGATTTTCTATCGGGGGGCACTGAGCAGTTCTTC
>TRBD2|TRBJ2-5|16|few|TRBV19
CASSMDITGGSETQYF
TGTGCCAGTAGTATGGACATTACGGGGGGTTCAGAGACCCAGTACTTC
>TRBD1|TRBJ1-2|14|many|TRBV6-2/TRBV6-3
CASSFMQGAGGYTF
TGTGCCAGCAGCTTTATGCAGGGGGCTGGTGGCTACACCTTC
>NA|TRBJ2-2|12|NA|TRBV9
CASNQGAGELFF
TGTGCCAGCAACCAAGGAGCCGGGGAGCTGTTTTTT
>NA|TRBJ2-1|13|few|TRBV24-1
CATSDAYYDEQFF
TGTGCCACCAGTGATGCCTACTATGATGAGCAGTTCTTC